These 5 T cell receptor beta chains came from one sample sequenced in a study of blood T cell repertoires in COVID-19. The protocol was immunoSEQ multiplex PCR, while the TCRdb copy is restricted to in-frame clones and leaves out a portion. The sample carries some 130,000 clones, 86% recorded once. The specimen was PBMCs or T cells enriched from blood (not recorded which). Receptor source: a woman aged 45-59 years who had recovered from COVID-19.

The chain carries TRBV5-1 and TRBJ2-1; TRBD2 is a possible D gene (6 bases). The V gene's germline CDR1 is SGHRS and CDR2 YFSETQ. This CDR3 region has 15 residues. Trimming pared 0 bases from V and 2 bases from J, leaving 9 bases between. The CDR3 coding sequence is TGCGCCAGCAGCTTGGGGGGGGACCCCTACAATGAGCAGTTCTTC. This sequence encodes CASSLGGDPYNEQFF.

The chain couples TRBV10-3 to TRBJ1-1; TRBD1 matches at 10 bases. The CDR3 loop spans 16 amino acids. Losses at the gene ends were 2 bases for V and 5 bases for J; bases not matched to a gene: 8. Germline V gives CDR1 ENHRY, CDR2 SYGVKD. The CDR3 here is CAISEQDRGIGTEAFF. In nucleotides, the CDR3 is TGTGCCATCAGTGAGCAGGACAGGGGGATTGGGACTGAAGCTTTCTTT.

The J gene is TRBJ1-2, the V gene TRBV15; TRBD1 matches at 7 bases. With V trimmed by 8 bases and J by 8 bases, 14 bases remained unmatched. The CDR3 has 14 residues. Looked up from germline, CDR1 is LNHNV and CDR2 is YYDKDF (reference sequence). The CDR3 reads CATRGGGRSLGYTF. CDR3 sequence (DNA): TGTGCCACCCGCGGAGGGGGCCGGTCCCTAGGCTACACCTTC.

The chain combines TRBV30 with TRBJ2-7; TRBD1 might be the D (6 bases). CDR1 and CDR2 (germline): GTSNPN, SVGIG (reference sequence). V was pared by 2 bases and J by 4 bases, with 12 bases between. The CDR3 runs to 13 residues. The CDR3 reads CAWSRGNRYEQYF. CDR3 DNA sequence: TGTGCCTGGAGTAGGGGGAACCGATACGAGCAGTACTTC.

On this clone itself: The sample has other DNA sequences that encode this CDR3 too. V usage is TRBV19 and J usage is TRBJ1-2; a possible D gene is TRBD1 (5 bases). Germline V gene sequence: CDR1 LNHDA, CDR2 SQIVND (reference sequence). This CDR3 is 14 amino acids long. Trimming removed 1 base at V and 2 bases at J, with 8 bases between. The CDR3 spells CASSIVGGNYGYTF. CDR3 DNA: TGTGCCAGTAGTATAGTTGGGGGGAACTATGGCTACACCTTC.